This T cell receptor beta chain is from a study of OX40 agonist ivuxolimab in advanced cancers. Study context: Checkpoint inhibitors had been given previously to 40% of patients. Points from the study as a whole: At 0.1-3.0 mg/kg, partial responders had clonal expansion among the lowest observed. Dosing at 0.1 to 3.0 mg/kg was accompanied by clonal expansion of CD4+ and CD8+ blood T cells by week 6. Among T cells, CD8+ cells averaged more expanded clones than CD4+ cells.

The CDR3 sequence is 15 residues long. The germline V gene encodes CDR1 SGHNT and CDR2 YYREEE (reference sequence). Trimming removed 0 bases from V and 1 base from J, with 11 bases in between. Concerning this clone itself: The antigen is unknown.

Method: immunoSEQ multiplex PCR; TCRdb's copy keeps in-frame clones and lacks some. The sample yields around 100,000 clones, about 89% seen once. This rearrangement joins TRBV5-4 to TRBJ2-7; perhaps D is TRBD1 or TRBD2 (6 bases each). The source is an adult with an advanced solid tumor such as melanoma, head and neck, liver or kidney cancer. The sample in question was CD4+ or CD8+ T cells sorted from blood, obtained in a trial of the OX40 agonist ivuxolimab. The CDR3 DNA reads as TGTGCCAGCAGCTTGGCCGGGGGCCTTTCCTACGAGCAGTACTTC. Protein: CASSLAGGLSYEQYF.